The sample holds one count of the clone carrying this T cell receptor beta chain. The sample originates from a study of OX40 agonist ivuxolimab in advanced cancers. The repertoire was sequenced with immunoSEQ multiplex PCR; TCRdb's copy has only in-frame clones and lacks some. Of more than 75,000 clones in the sample, approximately 84% were seen once. The germline CDR1 and CDR2 sequences are SGHNT and YYREEE (reference sequence). With 0 bases clipped from V and 5 bases from J, the junction kept 4 bases outside the gene matches. The CDR3 is 14 amino acids. The sequence came from an adult with an advanced solid tumor such as melanoma, head and neck, liver or kidney cancer. Source: CD4+ or CD8+ T cells sorted from blood, taken in a trial of the OX40 agonist ivuxolimab. The chain combines TRBV5-4 with TRBJ2-5, with 7 bases lining up with TRBD2. The DNA for the CDR3 is TGTGCCAGCAGCTTGGAAGGCGGGAGTGAGACCCAGTACTTC. Translated, it gives CASSLEGGSETQYF.